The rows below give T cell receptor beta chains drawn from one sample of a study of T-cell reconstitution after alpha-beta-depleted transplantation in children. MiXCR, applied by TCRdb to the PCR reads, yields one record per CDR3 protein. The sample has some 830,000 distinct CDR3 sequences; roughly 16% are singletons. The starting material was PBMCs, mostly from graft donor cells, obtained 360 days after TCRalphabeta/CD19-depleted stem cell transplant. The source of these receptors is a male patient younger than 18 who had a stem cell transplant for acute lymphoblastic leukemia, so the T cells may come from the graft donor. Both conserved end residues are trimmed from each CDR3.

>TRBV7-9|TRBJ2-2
ASGRLVWPSELF
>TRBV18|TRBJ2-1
ASSPPVKGQHNEQF
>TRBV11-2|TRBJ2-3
ASSWSGSGDTQY
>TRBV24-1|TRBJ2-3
ATSDPGHFSTSTDTQY
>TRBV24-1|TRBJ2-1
ATQGTGGYNEQF
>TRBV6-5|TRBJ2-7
ASSYTSGSTYEQY
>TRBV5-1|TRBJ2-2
ASSSLRAGDTGELF
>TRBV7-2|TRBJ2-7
ASSLETGPHYEQY
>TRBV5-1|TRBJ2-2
ASSVGTGRTGELF
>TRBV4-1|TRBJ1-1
ASSQLLGRVEAF
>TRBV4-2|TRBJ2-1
ASSQVRVRPYNEQF
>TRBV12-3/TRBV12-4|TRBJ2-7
ASSSRTSSILTYEQY
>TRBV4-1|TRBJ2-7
ASSQARGALGEQY
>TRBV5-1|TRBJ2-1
ASSLDIQGAYNEQF
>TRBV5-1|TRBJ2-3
ASSRDNPIDTQY
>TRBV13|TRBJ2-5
ASSLAGGKSETQY
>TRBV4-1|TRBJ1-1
ASSRRAVNTEAF
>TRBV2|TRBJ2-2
ASRGPGGELF
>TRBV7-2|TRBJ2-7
ASSSQRGGPYEQY
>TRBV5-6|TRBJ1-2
ASSHDRDRKSGAYGYT
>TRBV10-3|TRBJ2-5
AINGGDRDQETQY
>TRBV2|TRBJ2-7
ASSDGTSYYEQY
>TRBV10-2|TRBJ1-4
ASSEAGGLGEKLF
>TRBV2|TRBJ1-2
ASSRAGNYGYT
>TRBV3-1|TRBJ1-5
ASSQGPGGSPQH
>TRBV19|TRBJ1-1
ASRTILNTEAF
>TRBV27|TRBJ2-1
ASSPWGNEQF
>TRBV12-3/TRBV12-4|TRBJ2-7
ASSRRTGSSYEQY
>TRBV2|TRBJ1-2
ASIGQGDRDYGYT
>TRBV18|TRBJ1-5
ASSPRQGTQPQH
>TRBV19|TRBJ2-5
ASSTGAGAEPNPKETQY
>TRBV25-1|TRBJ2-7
ASQRQTYEQY
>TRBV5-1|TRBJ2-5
ASSPGLAGRETQY
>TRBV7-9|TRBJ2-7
ASSYRDRYYEQY
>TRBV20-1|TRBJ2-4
SASSAFGTKNIQY
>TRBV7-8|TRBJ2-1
ASSLWREEHNEQF
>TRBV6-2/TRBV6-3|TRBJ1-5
ASRSGPGSAYSNQPQH
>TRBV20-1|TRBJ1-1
SARAGTGFSTEAF
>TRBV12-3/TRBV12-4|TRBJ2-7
ASSLGPNLSYEQY
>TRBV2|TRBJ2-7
ASRLREGYEQY
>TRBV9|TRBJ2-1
ASSAGLAANNEQF
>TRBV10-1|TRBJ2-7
ASSESEVAEQY
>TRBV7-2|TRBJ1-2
ASSLARQGFGYT